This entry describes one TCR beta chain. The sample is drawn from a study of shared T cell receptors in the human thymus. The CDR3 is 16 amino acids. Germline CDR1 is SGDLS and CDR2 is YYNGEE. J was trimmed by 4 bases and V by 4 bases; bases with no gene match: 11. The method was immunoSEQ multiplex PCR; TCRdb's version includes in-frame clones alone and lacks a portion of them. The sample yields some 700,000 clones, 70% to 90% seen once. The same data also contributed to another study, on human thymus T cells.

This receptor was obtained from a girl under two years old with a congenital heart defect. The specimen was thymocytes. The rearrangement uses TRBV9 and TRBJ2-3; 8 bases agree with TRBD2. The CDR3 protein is CASSPNPLAAADTQYF. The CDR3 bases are TGTGCCAGCAGCCCAAACCCACTAGCGGCGGCAGATACGCAGTATTTT. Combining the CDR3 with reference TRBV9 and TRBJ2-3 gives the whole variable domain DSGVTQTPKHLITATGQRVTLRCSPRSGDLSVYWYQQSLDQGLQFLIQYYNGEERAKGNILERFSAQQFPDLHSELNLSSLELGDSALYFCASSPNPLAAADTQYFGPGTRLTVL.